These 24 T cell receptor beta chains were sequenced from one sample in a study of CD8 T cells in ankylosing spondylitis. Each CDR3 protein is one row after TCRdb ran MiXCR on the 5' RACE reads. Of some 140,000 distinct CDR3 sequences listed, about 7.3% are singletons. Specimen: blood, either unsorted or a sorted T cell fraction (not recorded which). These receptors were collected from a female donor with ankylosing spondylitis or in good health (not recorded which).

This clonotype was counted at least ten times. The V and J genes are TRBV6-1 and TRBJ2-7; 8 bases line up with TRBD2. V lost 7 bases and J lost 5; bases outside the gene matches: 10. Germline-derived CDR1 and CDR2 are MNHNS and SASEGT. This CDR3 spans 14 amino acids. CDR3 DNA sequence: TGTGCCAGCACCGAAGGGACTAGTTCCGACGAGCAGTACTTC. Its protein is CASTEGTSSDEQYF.

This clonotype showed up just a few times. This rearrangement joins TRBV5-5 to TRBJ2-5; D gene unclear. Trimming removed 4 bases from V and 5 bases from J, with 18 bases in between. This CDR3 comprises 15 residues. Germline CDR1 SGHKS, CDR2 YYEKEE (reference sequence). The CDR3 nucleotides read TGTGCCAGCAGCCAACCGTCCCTTTTGGAGGAGACCCAGTACTTC. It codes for CASSQPSLLEETQYF.

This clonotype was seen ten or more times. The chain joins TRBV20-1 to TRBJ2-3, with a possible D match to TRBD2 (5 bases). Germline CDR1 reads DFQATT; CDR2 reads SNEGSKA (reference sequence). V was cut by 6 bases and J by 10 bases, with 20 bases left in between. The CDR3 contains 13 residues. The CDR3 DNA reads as TGCAGTGCCCCAGGAGAAGCGGTCTCGGCGCAGTATTTT. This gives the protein CSAPGEAVSAQYF.

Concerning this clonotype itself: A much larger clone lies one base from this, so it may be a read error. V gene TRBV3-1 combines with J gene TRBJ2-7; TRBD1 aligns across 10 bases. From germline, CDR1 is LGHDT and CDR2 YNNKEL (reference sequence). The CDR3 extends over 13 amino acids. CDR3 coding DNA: TGTGTCAGCAGCCACGGGACAGGGGTCGAGCAGTACTTC. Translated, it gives CVSSHGTGVEQYF.

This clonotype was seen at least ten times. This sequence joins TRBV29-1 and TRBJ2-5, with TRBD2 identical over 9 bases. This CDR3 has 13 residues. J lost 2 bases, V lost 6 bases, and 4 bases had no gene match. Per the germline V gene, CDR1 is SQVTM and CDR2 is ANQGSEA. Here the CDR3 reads CSVASGDQETQYF. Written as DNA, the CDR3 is TGCAGCGTAGCTAGCGGGGATCAAGAGACCCAGTACTTC.

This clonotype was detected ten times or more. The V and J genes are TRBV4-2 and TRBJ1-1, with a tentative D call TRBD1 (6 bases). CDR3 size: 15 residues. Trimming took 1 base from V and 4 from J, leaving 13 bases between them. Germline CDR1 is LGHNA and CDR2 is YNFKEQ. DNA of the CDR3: TGTGCCAGCAGCCAAGGCCTCCAGGGGCCCACTGAAGCTTTCTTT. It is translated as CASSQGLQGPTEAFF.

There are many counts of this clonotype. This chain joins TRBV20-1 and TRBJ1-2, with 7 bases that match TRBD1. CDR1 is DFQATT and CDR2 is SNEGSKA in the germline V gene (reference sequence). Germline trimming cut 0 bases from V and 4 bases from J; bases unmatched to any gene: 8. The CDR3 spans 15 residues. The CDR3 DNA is TGCAGTGCTAGAGATGGAGGGGGCGGGGTCTATGGCTACACCTTC. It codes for CSARDGGGGVYGYTF.

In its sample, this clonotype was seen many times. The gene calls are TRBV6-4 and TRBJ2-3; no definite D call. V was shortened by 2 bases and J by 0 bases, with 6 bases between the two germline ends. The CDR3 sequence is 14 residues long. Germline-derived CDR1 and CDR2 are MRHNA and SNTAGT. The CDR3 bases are TGTGCCAGCAGTGACAGGGCTAGCACAGATACGCAGTATTTT. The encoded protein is CASSDRASTDTQYF.

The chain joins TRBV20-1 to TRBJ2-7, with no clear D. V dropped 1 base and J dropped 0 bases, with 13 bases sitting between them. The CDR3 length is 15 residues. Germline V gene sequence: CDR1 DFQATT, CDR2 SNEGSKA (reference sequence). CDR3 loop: CSARASFADSYEQYF. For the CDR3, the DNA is TGCAGTGCTAGAGCGTCTTTTGCGGACTCCTACGAGCAGTACTTC.

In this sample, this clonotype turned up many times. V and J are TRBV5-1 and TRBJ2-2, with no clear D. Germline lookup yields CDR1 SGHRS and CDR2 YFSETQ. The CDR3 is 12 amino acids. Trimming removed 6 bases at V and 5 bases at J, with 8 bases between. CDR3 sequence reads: CASTWATGELFF. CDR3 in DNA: TGCGCCAGCACCTGGGCGACCGGGGAGCTGTTTTTT. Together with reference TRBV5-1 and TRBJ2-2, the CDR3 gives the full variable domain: KAGVTQTPRYLIKTRGQQVTLSCSPISGHRSVSWYQQTPGQGLQFLFEYFSETQRNKGNFPGRFSGRQFSNSRSEMNVSTLELGDSALYLCASTWATGELFFGEGSRLTVL.

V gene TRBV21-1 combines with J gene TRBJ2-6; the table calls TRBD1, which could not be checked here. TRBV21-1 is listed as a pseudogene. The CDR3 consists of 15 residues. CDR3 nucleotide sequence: TGTGCCAGCAGGGACAGGGGGCGAGGGGCCAACGTCCTGACTTTC. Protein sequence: CASRDRGRGANVLTF.

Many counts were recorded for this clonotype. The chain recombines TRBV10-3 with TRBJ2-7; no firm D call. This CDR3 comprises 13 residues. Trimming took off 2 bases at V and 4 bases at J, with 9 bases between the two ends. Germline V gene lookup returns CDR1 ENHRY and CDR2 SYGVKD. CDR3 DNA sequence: TGTGCCATCAGTGAGGGCAGGTGGTACGAGCAGTACTTC. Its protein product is CAISEGRWYEQYF.

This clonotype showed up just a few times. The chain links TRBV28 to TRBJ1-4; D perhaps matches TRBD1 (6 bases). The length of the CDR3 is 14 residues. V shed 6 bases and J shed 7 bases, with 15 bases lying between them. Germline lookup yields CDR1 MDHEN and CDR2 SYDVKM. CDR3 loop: CASRGAGGPEKLFF. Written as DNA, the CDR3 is TGTGCCAGCAGGGGGGCCGGAGGGCCTGAAAAACTGTTTTTT.

As DNA, the CDR3 is TGTGCCAGCAGCCCCGGGACTCACAATGAGCAGTTCTTC. It codes for CASSPGTHNEQFF. V gene TRBV6-6 combines with J gene TRBJ2-1; D may be TRBD2 (6 bases). The ends were cut back, 6 bases at V and 5 bases at J, with 11 bases in the middle. CDR1 MNHNY and CDR2 SVGAGI come from the germline V gene (reference sequence). The CDR3 length is 13 residues.

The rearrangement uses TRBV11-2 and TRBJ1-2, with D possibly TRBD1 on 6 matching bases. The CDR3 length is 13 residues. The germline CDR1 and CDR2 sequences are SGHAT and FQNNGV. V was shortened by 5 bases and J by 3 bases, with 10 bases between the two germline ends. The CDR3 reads CASSRGRDYGYTF. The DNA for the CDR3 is TGTGCCAGCAGCAGGGGGAGGGACTATGGCTACACCTTC.

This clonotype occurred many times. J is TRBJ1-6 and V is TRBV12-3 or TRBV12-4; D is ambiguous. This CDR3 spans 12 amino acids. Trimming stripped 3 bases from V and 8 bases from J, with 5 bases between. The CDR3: CASSFLDSPLHF. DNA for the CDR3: TGTGCCAGCAGTTTCCTGGATTCACCCCTCCACTTT.

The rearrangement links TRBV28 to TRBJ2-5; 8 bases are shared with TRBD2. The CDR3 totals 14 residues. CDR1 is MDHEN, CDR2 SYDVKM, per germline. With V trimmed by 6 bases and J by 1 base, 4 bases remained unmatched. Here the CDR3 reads CASRVAGPQETQYF. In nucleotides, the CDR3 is TGTGCCAGCAGGGTAGCGGGGCCCCAAGAGACCCAGTACTTC.

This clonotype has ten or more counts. The DNA of the CDR3 is TGTGCCAGCAGCTTAGCAGATTTTGCCGGGGAGCTGTTTTTT. It encodes CASSLADFAGELFF. The chain uses TRBV7-9 and TRBJ2-2; no clear D. The CDR3 is 14 amino acids. Germline values: CDR1 SEHNR, CDR2 FQNEAQ (reference sequence). The germline V and J ends were trimmed by 0 bases and 6 bases, with 8 bases remaining between them.

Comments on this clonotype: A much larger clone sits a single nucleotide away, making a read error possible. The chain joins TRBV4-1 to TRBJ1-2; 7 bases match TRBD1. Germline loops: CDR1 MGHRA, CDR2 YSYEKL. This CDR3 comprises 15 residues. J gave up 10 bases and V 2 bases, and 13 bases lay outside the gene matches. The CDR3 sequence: CASSQTTGVRDDYTF. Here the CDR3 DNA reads TGCGCCAGCAGCCAAACTACAGGGGTACGAGATGACTACACCTTC.

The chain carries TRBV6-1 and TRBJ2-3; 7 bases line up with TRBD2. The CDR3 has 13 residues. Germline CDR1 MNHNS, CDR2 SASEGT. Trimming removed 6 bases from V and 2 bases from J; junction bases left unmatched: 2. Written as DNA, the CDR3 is TGTGCCAGCAGACGGGACTACACAGATACGCAGTATTTT. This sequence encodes CASRRDYTDTQYF.

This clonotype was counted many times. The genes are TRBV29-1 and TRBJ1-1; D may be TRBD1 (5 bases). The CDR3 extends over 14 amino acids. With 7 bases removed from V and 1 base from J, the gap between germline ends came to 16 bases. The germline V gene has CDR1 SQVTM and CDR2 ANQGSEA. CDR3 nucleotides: TGCAGCGCCGGGCCCGGGGGAGCGAACACTGAAGCTTTCTTT. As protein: CSAGPGGANTEAFF.

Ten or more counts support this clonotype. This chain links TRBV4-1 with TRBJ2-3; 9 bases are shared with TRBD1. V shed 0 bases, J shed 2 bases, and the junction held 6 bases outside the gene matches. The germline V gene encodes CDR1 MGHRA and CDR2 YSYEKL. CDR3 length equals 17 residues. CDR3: CASSQEPGTGFTDTQYF. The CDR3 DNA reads TGCGCCAGCAGCCAAGAGCCCGGGACAGGGTTCACAGATACGCAGTATTTT.

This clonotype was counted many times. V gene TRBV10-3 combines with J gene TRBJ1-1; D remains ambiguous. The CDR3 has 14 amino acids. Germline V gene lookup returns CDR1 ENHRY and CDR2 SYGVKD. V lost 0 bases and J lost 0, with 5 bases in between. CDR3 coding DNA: TGTGCCATCAGTGAGTCCCAACTGAACACTGAAGCTTTCTTT. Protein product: CAISESQLNTEAFF.

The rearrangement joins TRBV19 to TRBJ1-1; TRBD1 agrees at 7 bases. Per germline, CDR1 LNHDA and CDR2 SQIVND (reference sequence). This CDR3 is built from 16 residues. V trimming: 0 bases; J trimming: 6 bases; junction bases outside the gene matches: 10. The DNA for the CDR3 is TGTGCCAGTAGTATAGATAGTAGGGGGCGGATGGCTGAAGCTTTCTTT. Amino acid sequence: CASSIDSRGRMAEAFF.